The next 29 T cell receptor beta chains were all read from a single sample in a study of blood T cell repertoires in COVID-19. Produced via immunoSEQ multiplex PCR; TCRdb's table is partial and in-frame only. The profile covers some 10,000 clones, with about 89% appearing a single time and around a fifth taken by the ten largest. What was sequenced was peripheral blood. Receptors were obtained from a woman aged 55-75 years with active COVID-19.

The chain uses TRBV3-1 (or the pseudogene TRBV3-2) and TRBJ2-7; D possibly corresponds to TRBD2 (6 bases). V gave up 5 bases and J gave up 4 bases, with 12 bases separating them. The CDR3 sequence is 13 residues long. CDR1 is LGHDT and CDR2 is YNNKEL in the germline V gene (reference sequence). As DNA, the CDR3 is TGTGCCAGCAGCTCGGAGGAGGGGTACGAGCAGTACTTC. Translating it yields CASSSEEGYEQYF.

The chain uses TRBV6-6 and TRBJ2-1; TRBD1 matches at 8 bases. Germline V lookup: CDR1 MNHNY, CDR2 SVGAGI (reference sequence). This CDR3 spans 17 amino acids. V gave up 5 bases and J gave up 7 bases; unmatched junction bases: 16. CDR3 sequence (DNA): TGTGCCAGCAGTCTAAGCAGGGGGCCACTACTTAGGAATGAGCAGTTCTTC. Its translation is CASSLSRGPLLRNEQFF.

As concerns this clone: The junction departs from the called germline gene at one end, perhaps through a read error. The chain carries TRBV7-2 and TRBJ2-3; possible D gene TRBD2, 6 bases. The CDR3 has 15 amino acids. CDR1 SGHTA and CDR2 FQGNSA come from the germline V gene. The CDR3 loop is CASSFGSGGPDTQYF. CDR3 bases: TGTGCCAGCAGCTTTGGAAGTGGAGGGCCAGACACGCAGTATTTT.

This clone was observed a handful of times. V and J are TRBV5-4 and TRBJ1-3, with D hard to call. CDR1 and CDR2 from the germline V gene are SGHNT and YYREEE (reference sequence). The V gene lost 0 bases and the J gene lost 0 bases, with 13 bases spanning the gap. This CDR3 is built from 17 residues. Written as DNA, the CDR3 is TGTGCCAGCAGCTTGGTTGCAGGCTCAAGCTCTGGAAACACCATATATTTT. As protein: CASSLVAGSSSGNTIYF.

This clone was counted only a few times. The chain couples TRBV19 to TRBJ1-1; 7 bases line up with TRBD1. The CDR3 totals 14 residues. The trim removed 3 bases at V and 4 bases at J, leaving 5 bases unmatched. Germline CDR1 reads LNHDA; CDR2 reads SQIVND (reference sequence). CDR3 in amino acids: CASSIEGASTEAFF. CDR3 DNA sequence: TGTGCCAGTAGTATCGAGGGGGCGAGCACTGAAGCTTTCTTT.

The V gene is TRBV7-6, the J gene TRBJ2-5; D gene unclear. Germline V CDR1 and CDR2: SGHVS, FNYEAQ. The CDR3 is 14 amino acids. V shed 1 base and J shed 2 bases, with 8 bases lying between them. The CDR3 region is CASSLEAQQETQYF. CDR3 coding DNA: TGTGCCAGCAGCTTAGAAGCGCAGCAAGAGACCCAGTACTTC.

The V call is TRBV7-9, the J call TRBJ1-1; 7 bases align to TRBD1. CDR1 is SEHNR and CDR2 is FQNEAQ in the germline V gene (reference sequence). The CDR3 totals 15 residues. The junction had 14 bases not matched to a gene; V was cut back by 5 bases and J by 8 bases. The CDR3 coding sequence is TGTGCCAGCAGCACTCGGACAGGCGCCTTAGAGGAAGCTTTCTTT. Amino acids: CASSTRTGALEEAFF.

The genes are TRBV5-1 and TRBJ2-4; a possible D gene is TRBD1 (6 bases). Germline V gene sequence: CDR1 SGHRS, CDR2 YFSETQ. The V and J ends lost 4 bases and 0 bases respectively, with 23 bases between them. The CDR3 sequence is 19 residues long. CDR3 sequence reads: CASSTVEGTGKLAKNIQYF. The CDR3 nucleotides read TGCGCCAGCAGCACGGTCGAGGGAACAGGGAAACTAGCCAAAAACATTCAGTACTTC.

The genes are TRBV5-1 and TRBJ1-5, with 9 bases identical to TRBD1. Germline CDR1 and CDR2: SGHRS and YFSETQ. CDR3 length: 15 amino acids. V lost 0 bases to trimming and J lost 2 bases; unmatched junction nucleotides: 0. The CDR3 here is CASSLGDRGNQPQHF. CDR3 bases: TGCGCCAGCAGCTTGGGGGACAGGGGCAATCAGCCCCAGCATTTT.

The chain joins TRBV27 to TRBJ2-7; D call uncertain. This CDR3 spans 13 amino acids. Germline assignment: CDR1 MNHEY and CDR2 SMNVEV (reference sequence). V dropped 7 bases and J dropped 3 bases, with 13 bases sitting between them. The CDR3 DNA follows: TGTGCCAGCACTACGGGTAGTCTCTACGAGCAGTACTTC. Residues: CASTTGSLYEQYF.

The genes are TRBV3-1 (or the pseudogene TRBV3-2) and TRBJ2-5; possible D gene TRBD2, 6 bases. The V and J ends lost 4 bases and 5 bases respectively, with 17 bases between them. Germline assignment: CDR1 LGHDT and CDR2 YNNKEL (reference sequence). The CDR3 has 15 amino acids. CDR3 nucleotide sequence: TGTGCCAGCAGCCGGGAGGCCGGGAGAGTGGAGACCCAGTACTTC. It specifies CASSREAGRVETQYF.

V and J are TRBV15 and TRBJ2-1; 13 positions match TRBD2. CDR3 length: 18 residues. Germline CDR1 LNHNV, CDR2 YYDKDF (reference sequence). J lost 6 bases, V lost 0 bases, and 8 bases had no gene match. The DNA of the CDR3 is TGTGCCACCAGCAGAGACCCAACTAGCGGGAGGGCCTTCAATGAGCAGTTCTTC. Translation: CATSRDPTSGRAFNEQFF.

The J gene is TRBJ2-2, the V gene TRBV23-1; TRBD2 is a possible D gene (6 bases). TRBV23-1 is assigned to the ORF class and has an uncertain function. This CDR3 is built from 15 residues. V lost 6 bases and J 6 bases, leaving 17 bases between the germline ends. CDR3 DNA sequence: TGCGCCAGCAGGGGGAGGAGGGTTTCGGCCGGGGAGCTGTTTTTT. This sequence encodes CASRGRRVSAGELFF.

The chain recombines TRBV24-1 with TRBJ2-3; 8 bases are a match to TRBD2. The V segment lost 6 bases and the J segment 6 bases; nucleotides outside the gene matches: 7. Germline lookup yields CDR1 KGHDR and CDR2 SFDVKD. The CDR3 is 14 amino acids. CDR3 residues: CATSSGRHSDTQYF. DNA for the CDR3: TGTGCCACCAGTAGCGGGAGACACTCCGATACGCAGTATTTT.

The V gene is TRBV2, the J gene TRBJ1-6, with D perhaps matching TRBD1 (6 bases). V was pared by 6 bases and J by 0 bases, with 12 bases between. The CDR3 is 16 residues long. Germline values: CDR1 SNHLY, CDR2 FYNNEI. CDR3 nucleotide sequence: TGTGCCAGCAGGGCAACAGGGAGCTCCTATAATTCACCCCTCCACTTT. Amino acid sequence: CASRATGSSYNSPLHF.

V gene TRBV3-1 (or the pseudogene TRBV3-2) combines with J gene TRBJ1-6; possible D gene TRBD1, 5 bases. Germline CDR1 is LGHDT and CDR2 is YNNKEL (reference sequence). Trimming shortened V by 8 bases and J by 4 bases, and 12 bases separated the two germline ends. This CDR3 has 14 amino acids. The CDR3 here is CASSGQGYNSPLHF. CDR3 DNA sequence: TGTGCCAGCTCTGGACAAGGATATAATTCACCCCTCCACTTT.

The chain links TRBV15 to TRBJ1-5; D call uncertain. V lost 0 bases and J 0 bases, leaving 15 bases between the germline ends. Germline V lookup: CDR1 LNHNV, CDR2 YYDKDF (reference sequence). The CDR3 spans 18 residues. The DNA of the CDR3 is TGTGCCACCAGCAGAGATCAGGCAAGGCCGACTAGCAATCAGCCCCAGCATTTT. It yields the protein CATSRDQARPTSNQPQHF.

The chain links TRBV14 to TRBJ2-3; TRBD1 matches 7 bases. CDR1 SGHDN and CDR2 FVKESK come from the germline V gene. V was clipped by 1 base and J by 2 bases; unmatched bases: 3. The CDR3 is 15 residues long. The CDR3 sequence is CASSQGDRLTDTQYF. The CDR3 nucleotides read TGTGCCAGCAGCCAAGGGGACAGACTCACAGATACGCAGTATTTT.

The chain has TRBV2 and TRBJ2-2, with D possibly matching TRBD2 (6 bases). There are 14 residues in the CDR3. Looked up from germline, CDR1 is SNHLY and CDR2 is FYNNEI. Trimming removed 2 bases at V and 6 bases at J, with 10 bases between. The CDR3 is CASSEPGVPGELFF. The CDR3 coding sequence is TGTGCCAGCAGTGAACCGGGAGTGCCCGGGGAGCTGTTTTTT.

The chain combines TRBV30 with TRBJ2-7; 7 bases are shared with TRBD2. Germline V gene lookup returns CDR1 GTSNPN and CDR2 SVGIG (reference sequence). The CDR3 extends over 13 amino acids. V was pared by 3 bases and J by 2 bases, with 4 bases of the junction left unmatched. The CDR3 DNA reads as TGTGCCTGGAGCCAGGGACTAACCTACGAGCAGTACTTC. It codes for CAWSQGLTYEQYF.

V and J are TRBV7-3 and TRBJ2-1; D is ambiguous. V was cut by 1 base and J by 5 bases, with 9 bases left in between. CDR3 length equals 14 residues. Germline V CDR1 and CDR2: SGHTA, FQGTGA. The CDR3 coding sequence is TGTGCCAGCAGCTTAATGGCGGTCCACAATGAGCAGTTCTTC. Residues: CASSLMAVHNEQFF.

The chain's CDR3 is CASSLRPEAYGYTF. The CDR3 bases are TGTGCCAGCAGTCTACGACCAGAGGCCTATGGCTACACCTTC. The genes are TRBV28 and TRBJ1-2; D is unresolved. CDR3 length: 14 residues. Germline V lookup: CDR1 MDHEN, CDR2 SYDVKM. V lost 5 bases and J 4 bases, leaving 14 bases between the germline ends.

J is TRBJ1-2 and V is TRBV25-1; 9 bases are a match to TRBD1. Germline CDR1 MGHDK, CDR2 SYGVNS. After removal of 6 bases from V and 5 bases from J, the junction contained 10 bases not matched to a gene. CDR3 size: 15 residues. CDR3 loop: CASSLTGGGGYGYTF. Written as DNA, the CDR3 is TGTGCCAGCAGCCTTACAGGGGGCGGGGGTTATGGCTACACCTTC.

This chain links TRBV5-1 with TRBJ2-1; D not certain. Germline lookup yields CDR1 SGHRS and CDR2 YFSETQ. The CDR3 runs to 15 residues. V was trimmed by 0 bases and J by 3 bases, leaving 10 bases between them. The CDR3 loop is CASSLVGGYYNEQFF. CDR3 sequence (DNA): TGCGCCAGCAGCTTGGTTGGCGGATACTACAATGAGCAGTTCTTC.

The CDR3 spells CASTTQGGNQPQHF. The CDR3 DNA follows: TGTGCCAGCACCACCCAGGGGGGCAATCAGCCCCAGCATTTT. The chain carries TRBV2 and TRBJ1-5; 7 bases are shared with TRBD1. V lost 7 bases, J lost 2 bases, and 5 bases stayed unmatched. The CDR3 sequence is 14 residues long. Germline V gene data show CDR1 as SNHLY and CDR2 as FYNNEI.

The V gene is TRBV4-1, the J gene TRBJ2-5, with 10 bases aligning to TRBD2. V shed 0 bases and J 5 bases; nucleotides not matched to a gene: 6. Germline V lookup: CDR1 MGHRA, CDR2 YSYEKL. This CDR3 is built from 16 residues. CDR3 sequence reads: CASSQDISGGRETQYF. CDR3 nucleotides: TGCGCCAGCAGCCAAGATATTAGCGGGGGGCGGGAGACCCAGTACTTC.

This clone appeared a few times. The rearrangement uses TRBV7-8 and TRBJ1-1, with a possible D match to TRBD1 (5 bases). The CDR3 is made up of 15 amino acids. Germline V gene sequence: CDR1 SGHVS, CDR2 FQNEAQ. Trimming shortened V by 5 bases and J by 1 base, and 14 bases separated the two germline ends. CDR3 protein: CASSLRTMGNTEAFF. CDR3 bases: TGTGCCAGCAGCCTCCGGACAATGGGGAACACTGAAGCTTTCTTT.

This clone was observed once. V gene TRBV27 combines with J gene TRBJ2-7; 8 nucleotides line up with TRBD1. The CDR3 is 14 amino acids. The V gene's germline CDR1 is MNHEY and CDR2 SMNVEV (reference sequence). V trimming: 6 bases; J trimming: 1 base; junction bases outside the gene matches: 5. The CDR3 spells CASSRTGKSYEQYF. CDR3 DNA: TGTGCCAGCAGCCGGACAGGGAAGTCCTACGAGCAGTACTTC.

The chain has TRBV7-8 and TRBJ1-2; TRBD1 matches at 11 bases. CDR1 and CDR2 (germline): SGHVS, FQNEAQ. The CDR3 is made up of 17 amino acids. V trimming: 5 bases; J trimming: 8 bases; junction bases outside the gene matches: 16. This chain's CDR3 is CASSPRTGGFLSWGYTF. CDR3 DNA sequence: TGTGCCAGCAGCCCTAGGACAGGGGGCTTCCTGAGCTGGGGCTACACCTTC.